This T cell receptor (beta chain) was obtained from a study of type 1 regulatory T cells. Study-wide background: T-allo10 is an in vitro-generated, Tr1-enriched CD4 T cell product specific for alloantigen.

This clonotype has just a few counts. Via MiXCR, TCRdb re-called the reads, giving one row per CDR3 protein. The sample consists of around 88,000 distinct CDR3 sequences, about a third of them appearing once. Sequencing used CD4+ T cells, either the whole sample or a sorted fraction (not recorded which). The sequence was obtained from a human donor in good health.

CDR3 bases: TGCAGTGCTAGAGATCTGAGGTCGACAGGGCGGGATACGCAGTATTTT. Amino acids: CSARDLRSTGRDTQYF. The rearrangement uses TRBV20-1 and TRBJ2-3; 7 bases fit TRBD1. In germline, CDR1 is DFQATT, CDR2 SNEGSKA (reference sequence). The J segment lost 6 bases and the V segment lost 0 bases, leaving 12 bases of the junction unmatched. CDR3 length: 16 amino acids.